Detailed here is one T cell receptor (beta chain). Its target is unknown. One entry per CDR3 protein, called by TCRdb with MiXCR from the RT-PCR reads. The repertoire holds roughly 160,000 distinct CDR3 sequences, with roughly a tenth as singletons. V trimming: 7 bases; J trimming: 1 base; junction bases outside the gene matches: 6. The germline CDR1 and CDR2 sequences are ENHRY and SYGVKD. The CDR3 runs to 15 residues. The data stem from a study of response to subunit inactivated influenza vaccine. Study-wide points: The authors suggested that every seasonal influenza vaccination recruits few new T cells.

The receptor was derived from a man in his fifties or sixties who received an inactivated influenza vaccine. This material consisted of CD8+ T cells sorted from PBMCs, taken roughly 24 months after vaccination. The genes are TRBV10-3 and TRBJ1-1, with 10 positions matching TRBD1. CDR3 bases: TGTGCCATCACCAGGACAGGGGGGTCGAACACTGAAGCTTTCTTT. It codes for CAITRTGGSNTEAFF.